Described below is a single T cell receptor (beta chain) sequence and its context. Repertoires were generated with immunoSEQ multiplex PCR, while TCRdb's copy carries only in-frame clones and drops some. The sample has fewer than 250,000 clones, approximately 83% seen once. The data originate from a study of blood T cell repertoires in COVID-19. CDR1 is SGHVS, CDR2 FQNEAQ, per germline. V shed 5 bases and J 4 bases; nucleotides not matched to a gene: 12. This CDR3 has 16 residues. V is TRBV7-8 and J is TRBJ2-7; 9 nucleotides agree with TRBD1. This clonotype originated in a human donor in a cohort sampled during active COVID-19. The sequenced material came from peripheral blood. Written as DNA, the CDR3 is TGTGCCAGCAGCCTCCGTGCGGGACAGGGTAATTACGAGCAGTACTTC. It specifies CASSLRAGQGNYEQYF.